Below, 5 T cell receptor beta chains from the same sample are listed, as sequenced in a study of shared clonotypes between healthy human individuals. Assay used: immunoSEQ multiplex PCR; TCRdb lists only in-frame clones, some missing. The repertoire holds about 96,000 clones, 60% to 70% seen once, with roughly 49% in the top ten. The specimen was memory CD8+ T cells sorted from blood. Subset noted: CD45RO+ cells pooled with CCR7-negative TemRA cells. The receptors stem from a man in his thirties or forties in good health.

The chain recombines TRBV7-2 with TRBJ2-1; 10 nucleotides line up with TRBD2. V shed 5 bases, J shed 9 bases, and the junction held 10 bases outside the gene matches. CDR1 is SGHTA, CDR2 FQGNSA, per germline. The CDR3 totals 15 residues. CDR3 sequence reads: CASSLQREGRTEQFF. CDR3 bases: TGTGCCAGCAGCCTCCAGCGGGAGGGCCGGACTGAGCAGTTCTTC.

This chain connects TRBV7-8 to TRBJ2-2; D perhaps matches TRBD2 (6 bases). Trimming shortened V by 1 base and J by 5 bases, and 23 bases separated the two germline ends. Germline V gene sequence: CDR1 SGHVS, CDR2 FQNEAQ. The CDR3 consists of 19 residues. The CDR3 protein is CASSLGRGRLGQQTGELFF. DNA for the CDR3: TGTGCCAGCAGCTTAGGGAGGGGCAGATTAGGGCAGCAGACCGGGGAGCTGTTTTTT.

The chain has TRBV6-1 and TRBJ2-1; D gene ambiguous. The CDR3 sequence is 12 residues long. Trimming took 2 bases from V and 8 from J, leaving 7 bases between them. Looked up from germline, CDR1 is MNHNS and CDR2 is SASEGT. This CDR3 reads CASSEMEYEQFF. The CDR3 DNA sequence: TGTGCCAGCAGTGAAATGGAGTATGAGCAGTTCTTC.

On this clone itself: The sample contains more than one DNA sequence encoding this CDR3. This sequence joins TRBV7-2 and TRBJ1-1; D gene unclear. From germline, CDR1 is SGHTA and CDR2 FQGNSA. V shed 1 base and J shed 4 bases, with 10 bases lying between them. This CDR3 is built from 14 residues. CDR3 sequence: CASSLGAGGTEAFF. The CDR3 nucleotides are TGTGCCAGCAGCTTAGGTGCGGGTGGCACTGAAGCTTTCTTT.

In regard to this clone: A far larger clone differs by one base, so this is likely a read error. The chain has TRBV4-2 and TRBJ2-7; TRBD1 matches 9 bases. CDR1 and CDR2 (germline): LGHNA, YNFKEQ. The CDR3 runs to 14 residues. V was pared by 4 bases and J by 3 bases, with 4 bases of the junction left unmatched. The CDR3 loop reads CASSLGQGHYEQYF. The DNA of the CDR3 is TGTGCCAGCAGCCTGGGACAGGGCCACTACGAGCAGTACTTC.